This TCR beta chain came from a study of regulatory T cells in long-lasting Graves disease. Specified time point: persistent/refractory GD, antithyroid drugs over 5 years with positive TRAb. Preparation of the TCR library used RNA extracted from PBMCs. In its sample, this clonotype was seen many times. To make TCR beta libraries, researchers used iRepertoire HTBI primers and Arm-PCR of CDR3 regions. A single record per CDR3 protein comes from TCRdb applying MiXCR to the multiplex PCR reads. The table includes 600,000 to 800,000 distinct CDR3 sequences, 25% to 35% detected once. Material: peripheral blood mononuclear cells (PBMCs), obtained when the disease was refractory, from a patient treated with antithyroid drugs. The receptor's source is a female donor with Graves disease.

For the CDR3, the DNA is TGTGCCAGCTCACCGCCTCACAGGGGGGAAGCCAAAAACATTCAGTACTTC. It is translated as CASSPPHRGEAKNIQYF. J is TRBJ2-4 and V is TRBV18; 8 nucleotides match TRBD1. This CDR3 comprises 17 residues. J lost 0 bases, V lost 3 bases, and 7 bases had no gene match. Germline V CDR1 and CDR2: KGHSH, LQKENI.